This T cell receptor beta chain derives from a study of neoadjuvant anti-PD-1 for oral cavity cancer. Blood libraries mostly used around 510 ng genomic DNA, six replicates each. The assay was immunoSEQ multiplex PCR, and TCRdb's table has in-frame clones only and misses some. The sample lists approximately 35,000 clones, around nine tenths occurring once. Trimming removed 4 bases from V and 6 bases from J; junction bases left unmatched: 13. CDR3 length: 16 residues. The germline gives CDR1 MDHEN, CDR2 SYDVKM. The chain recombines TRBV28 with TRBJ2-7; 9 positions agree with TRBD1. The TCR sequence derives from a person between 40 and 85 years old with oral cavity squamous cell carcinoma. The sample here was PBMCs, taken before nivolumab (anti-PD-1) treatment. CDR3 coding DNA: TGTGCCAGCAGTTGGGGGTTCGGGACAGGGTATCCCGAGCAGTACTTC. Its protein is CASSWGFGTGYPEQYF. The variable domain in full, completed from reference TRBV28 and TRBJ2-7, reads DVKVTQSSRYLVKRTGEKVFLECVQDMDHENMFWYRQDPGLGLRLIYFSYDVKMKEKGDIPEGYSVSREKKERFSLILESASTNQTSMYLCASSWGFGTGYPEQYFGPGTRLTVT.